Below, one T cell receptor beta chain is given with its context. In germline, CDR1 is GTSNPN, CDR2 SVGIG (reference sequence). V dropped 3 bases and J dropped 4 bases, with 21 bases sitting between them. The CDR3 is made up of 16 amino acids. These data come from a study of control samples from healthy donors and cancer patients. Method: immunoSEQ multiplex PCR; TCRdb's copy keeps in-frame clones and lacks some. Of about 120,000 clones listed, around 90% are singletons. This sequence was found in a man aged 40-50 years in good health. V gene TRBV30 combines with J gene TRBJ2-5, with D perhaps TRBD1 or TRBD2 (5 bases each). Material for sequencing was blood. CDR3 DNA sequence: TGTGCCTGGAGGGGTGACATCCGAGGGCAGGGAGAGACCCAGTACTTC. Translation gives CAWRGDIRGQGETQYF.